These 13 T cell receptor beta chains were all obtained from the same sample, sequenced in a study of neurological immune-mediated disorders. TCRdb itself ran the 5' RACE reads through MiXCR, one entry per CDR3 protein. In the table there are fewer than 60,000 distinct CDR3 sequences, about 9.4% of which are singletons. The sequenced material came from PBMCs. These receptors originate from an older man with HTLV-1-associated myelopathy (HAM/TSP).

In this sample, this clonotype turned up many times. This chain joins TRBV6-2 or TRBV6-3 and TRBJ2-7; either TRBD1 or TRBD2 may fit D (6 bases each). The CDR3 extends over 13 amino acids. Trimming cost V 6 bases and J 3 bases, with 12 bases left between them. Per germline, CDR1 MNHEY and CDR2 SVGEGT. CDR3 loop: CASSRGTFYEQYF. Here the CDR3 DNA reads TGTGCCAGCAGCCGCGGGACATTCTACGAGCAGTACTTC.

As to this clonotype: The junction and the germline gene differ at one end; a read error may be behind it. This chain joins TRBV7-2 and TRBJ2-6, with D tentatively TRBD1 or TRBD2 (6 bases each). Germline V gene data show CDR1 as SGHTA and CDR2 as FQGNSA. The CDR3 is 18 residues long. CDR3 nucleotide sequence: TGTGCCAGCACCGTTTGGGGGCCGGGGGCTGTTGGGGACAACGTCCTGACTTTC. Translation gives CASTVWGPGAVGDNVLTF.

This clonotype has ten or more counts. The CDR3 reads CASSLGGVGANVLTF. The CDR3 nucleotides are TGCGCCAGCAGCTTAGGGGGAGTGGGGGCCAACGTCCTGACTTTC. This rearrangement joins TRBV5-1 to TRBJ2-6; possibly TRBD1 for D (6 bases). The germline V gene encodes CDR1 SGHRS and CDR2 YFSETQ. With 2 bases removed from V and 4 bases from J, the gap between germline ends came to 10 bases. CDR3 length: 15 residues.

This clonotype has a count of ten or more. V usage is TRBV7-9 and J usage is TRBJ1-1; D possibly corresponds to TRBD1 (5 bases). Trimming left V 5 bases short and J 4 bases short, with 14 bases between. The CDR3 runs to 14 residues. CDR1 SEHNR and CDR2 FQNEAQ come from the germline V gene (reference sequence). The CDR3 loop reads CASSGDLGTTEAFF. In nucleotides, the CDR3 is TGTGCCAGCAGCGGAGACTTGGGGACCACTGAAGCTTTCTTT.

Notes on this clonotype: This could be a read error, since a much larger clone is one nucleotide away. This chain links TRBV6-2 or TRBV6-3 with TRBJ2-1; 7 bases agree with TRBD2. Germline loops: CDR1 MNHEY, CDR2 SVGEGT. The CDR3 contains 16 residues. CDR3 sequence reads: CAISYSGRQLVNEQFF. The CDR3 bases are TGTGCCATCAGTTATTCCGGGAGGCAGCTGGTCAATGAGCAGTTCTTC.

The table lists this clonotype with many counts. V is TRBV20-1 and J is TRBJ1-2; 8 nucleotides line up with TRBD1. Germline V CDR1 and CDR2: DFQATT, SNEGSKA (reference sequence). J lost 4 bases, V lost 5 bases, and 12 bases had no gene match. The CDR3 spans 15 residues. The DNA for the CDR3 is TGCAGTGCTCCACCTATCTCGACAGGGGTCTATGGCTACACCTTC. It codes for CSAPPISTGVYGYTF.

This clonotype was seen ten or more times. The V and J genes are TRBV11-3 and TRBJ1-1; D is unresolved. Germline V lookup: CDR1 SGHNT, CDR2 YENEEA. Trimming cost V 3 bases and J 4 bases, with 24 bases left between them. The CDR3 extends over 18 amino acids. This chain's CDR3 is CASSLEAKNWERGTEAFF. CDR3 bases: TGTGCCAGCAGCTTGGAAGCTAAGAATTGGGAACGGGGCACTGAAGCTTTCTTT.

The table lists this clonotype with many counts. The chain is built from TRBV20-1 and TRBJ1-3; tentatively, D is TRBD1 (6 bases). The CDR3 has 13 amino acids. The germline V gene has CDR1 DFQATT and CDR2 SNEGSKA (reference sequence). The V end was cut by 4 bases, the J end by 4 bases, with 11 bases between. DNA for the CDR3: TGCAGTGCTAAGCCAACAGGGGGAAACACCATATATTTT. This encodes CSAKPTGGNTIYF.

This clonotype has at least ten counts. The V gene is TRBV12-3 or TRBV12-4, the J gene TRBJ2-1; D might be TRBD2 (6 bases). This CDR3 comprises 13 residues. V was clipped by 6 bases and J by 7 bases, with 13 bases between them. The CDR3 protein is CASSLTRVNEQFF. The CDR3 nucleotides are TGTGCCAGCAGCCTGACTAGAGTTAATGAGCAGTTCTTC.

This clonotype was seen repeatedly, ten times or more. The genes are TRBV20-1 and TRBJ2-1; D unresolved. The CDR3 loop spans 15 amino acids. The V gene's germline CDR1 is DFQATT and CDR2 SNEGSKA (reference sequence). V lost 1 base and J 8 bases, leaving 18 bases between the germline ends. The CDR3, as DNA: TGCAGTGCTAGAGCTGCGGACCAGCCCCCCCATGAGCAGTTCTTC. It codes for CSARAADQPPHEQFF.

This clonotype was seen many times. This sequence joins TRBV20-1 and TRBJ2-1, with 10 nucleotides matching TRBD2. Germline V CDR1 and CDR2: DFQATT, SNEGSKA (reference sequence). The CDR3 has 15 amino acids. V lost 0 bases and J lost 15; bases outside the gene matches: 14. The CDR3 sequence: CSARDHTSGRAAWFF. In DNA form, the CDR3 reads TGCAGTGCTAGAGATCATACGAGCGGGAGGGCCGCGTGGTTCTTC.

In its sample, this clonotype was seen a few times. The chain combines TRBV19 with TRBJ2-1; the match to TRBD2 covers 7 bases. The germline gives CDR1 LNHDA, CDR2 SQIVND (reference sequence). This CDR3 is 16 amino acids long. V was clipped by 7 bases and J by 7 bases; unmatched bases: 16. This chain's CDR3 is CASTTGRGRAGNEQFF. The CDR3 coding sequence is TGTGCCAGTACCACCGGACGAGGGAGGGCCGGGAATGAGCAGTTCTTC.

This clonotype came up many times. This chain uses TRBV20-1 with TRBJ2-2; D is unresolved. The V gene lost 3 bases and the J gene lost 1 base, with 9 bases spanning the gap. CDR1 DFQATT and CDR2 SNEGSKA come from the germline V gene (reference sequence). The CDR3 has 14 amino acids. CDR3 region: CSASSPRNTGELFF. CDR3 nucleotide sequence: TGCAGTGCTAGTTCCCCTAGGAACACCGGGGAGCTGTTTTTT.